This T cell receptor (beta chain) originates from a study of cytomegalovirus exposure and HLA in healthy donors. With 60 Vbeta and 13 Jbeta primers, the PCR was carried out. Sequencing was performed with immunoSEQ multiplex PCR; in TCRdb, only in-frame clones are kept and a portion is missing. Of over 150,000 clones in the sample, 80% are singletons; the top ten hold roughly 12%. The CDR3 runs 19 residues. The V segment lost 5 bases and the J segment 1 base; nucleotides outside the gene matches: 9. The germline V gene encodes CDR1 SGHVS and CDR2 FQNEAQ. This chain uses TRBV7-8 with TRBJ2-4, with 15 bases lining up with TRBD2. The TCR was taken from a man in his thirties or forties in good health and CMV-seropositive. Sequencing was performed on PBMCs. In nucleotides, the CDR3 is TGTGCCAGCAGCCCAGGACTAGCGGGAGGGCCGTGGGCCAAAAACATTCAGTACTTC. This translates into CASSPGLAGGPWAKNIQYF.